Detailed here is one TCR beta chain. Its antigen is unknown. The study profiled TCR beta VDJ and CDR3 using genomic DNA as template. TCRdb re-analysed the reads in MiXCR, keeping a single row per CDR3 protein. The table lists approximately 100,000 distinct CDR3 sequences, less than 75% of them singletons. The entry originates in a study of CD8+CD57+ T cells in acquired aplastic anemia. Study context: Sorting CD4+ and CD8+ cells gave DNA averaging about 2.9 ug.

An expansion of CD8+CD57+ cells by flow cytometry had been shown in patients chosen for sequencing. The enrolled patients all had severe acquired aplastic anemia. Each patient gave a blood sample that was collected before any therapy had been received. Whole-study results and caveats: Found in both controls and patients were fewer than 35 CD8+ CDR3 sequences.

Sequencing used sorted CD4+, CD8+, or CD8+CD57+ T cells (not recorded which) from PBMCs. This sequence was found in a human donor with aplastic anemia.

CDR3 sequence: CASSLRSGQETQYF. The CDR3 DNA sequence: TGTGCCAGCAGCTTAAGGAGCGGGCAAGAGACCCAGTACTTC. This rearrangement joins TRBV4-2 to TRBJ2-5; perhaps TRBD2 as D (6 bases). The CDR3 consists of 14 residues. With 5 bases removed from V and 2 bases from J, the gap between germline ends came to 12 bases. Germline values: CDR1 LGHNA, CDR2 YNFKEQ.